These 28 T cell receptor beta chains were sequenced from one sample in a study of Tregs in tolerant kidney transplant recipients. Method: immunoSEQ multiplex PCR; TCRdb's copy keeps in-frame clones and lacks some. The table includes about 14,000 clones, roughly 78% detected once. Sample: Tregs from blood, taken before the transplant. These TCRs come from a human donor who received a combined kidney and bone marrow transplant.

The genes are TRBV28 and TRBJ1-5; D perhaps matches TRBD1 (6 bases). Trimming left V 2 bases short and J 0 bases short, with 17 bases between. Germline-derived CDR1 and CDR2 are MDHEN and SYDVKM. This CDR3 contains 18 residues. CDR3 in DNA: TGTGCCAGCAGTTTAAGGGGGAGCTTTAGGAATAGCAATCAGCCCCAGCATTTT. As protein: CASSLRGSFRNSNQPQHF. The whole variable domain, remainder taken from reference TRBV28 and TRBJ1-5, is DVKVTQSSRYLVKRTGEKVFLECVQDMDHENMFWYRQDPGLGLRLIYFSYDVKMKEKGDIPEGYSVSREKKERFSLILESASTNQTSMYLCASSLRGSFRNSNQPQHFGDGTRLSIL.

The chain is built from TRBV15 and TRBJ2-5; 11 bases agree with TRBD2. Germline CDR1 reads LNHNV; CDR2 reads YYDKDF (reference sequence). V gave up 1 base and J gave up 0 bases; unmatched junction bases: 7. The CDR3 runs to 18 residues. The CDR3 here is CATSRGGLAGGNQETQYF. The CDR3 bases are TGTGCCACCAGCAGAGGAGGTCTAGCGGGGGGCAACCAAGAGACCCAGTACTTC.

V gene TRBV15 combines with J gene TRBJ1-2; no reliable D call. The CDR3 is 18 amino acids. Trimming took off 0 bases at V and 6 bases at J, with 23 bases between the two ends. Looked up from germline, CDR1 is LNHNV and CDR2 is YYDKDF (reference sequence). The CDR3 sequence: CATSRDAPGRHQRDGYTF. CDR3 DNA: TGTGCCACCAGCAGAGATGCGCCCGGGAGGCATCAGCGGGATGGCTACACCTTC.

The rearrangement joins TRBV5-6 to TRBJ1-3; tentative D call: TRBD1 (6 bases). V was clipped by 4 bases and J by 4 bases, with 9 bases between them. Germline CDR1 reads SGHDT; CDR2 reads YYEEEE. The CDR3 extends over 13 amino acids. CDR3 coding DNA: TGTGCCAGCAGCCTCGGACAGGGAAACACCATATATTTT. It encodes CASSLGQGNTIYF.

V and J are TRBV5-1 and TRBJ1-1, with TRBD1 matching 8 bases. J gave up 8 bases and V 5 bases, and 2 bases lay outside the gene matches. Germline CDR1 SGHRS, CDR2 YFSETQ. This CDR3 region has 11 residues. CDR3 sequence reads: CASSQGAEAFF. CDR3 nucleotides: TGCGCCAGCAGTCAGGGGGCGGAAGCTTTCTTT.

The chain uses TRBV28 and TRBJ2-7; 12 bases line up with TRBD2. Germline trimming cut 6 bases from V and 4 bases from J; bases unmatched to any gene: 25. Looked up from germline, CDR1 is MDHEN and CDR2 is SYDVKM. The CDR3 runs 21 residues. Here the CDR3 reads CASSYRYGTSGLQGLFYEQYF. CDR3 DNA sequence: TGTGCCAGCAGCTATCGATACGGGACTAGCGGGCTCCAGGGGCTGTTTTACGAGCAGTACTTC. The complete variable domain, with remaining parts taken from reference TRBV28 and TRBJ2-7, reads DVKVTQSSRYLVKRTGEKVFLECVQDMDHENMFWYRQDPGLGLRLIYFSYDVKMKEKGDIPEGYSVSREKKERFSLILESASTNQTSMYLCASSYRYGTSGLQGLFYEQYFGPGTRLTVT.

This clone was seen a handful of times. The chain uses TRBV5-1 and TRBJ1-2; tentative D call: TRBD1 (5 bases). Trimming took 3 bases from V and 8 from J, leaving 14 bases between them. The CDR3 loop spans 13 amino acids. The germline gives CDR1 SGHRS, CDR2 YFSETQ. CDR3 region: CASSSEGSRGYTF. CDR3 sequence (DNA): TGCGCCAGCAGCTCGGAGGGGAGTAGGGGCTACACCTTC.

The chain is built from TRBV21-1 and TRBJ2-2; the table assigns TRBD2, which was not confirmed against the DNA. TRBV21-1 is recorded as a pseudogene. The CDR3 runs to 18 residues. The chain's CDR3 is CASSKVCGGDSHTGELFF. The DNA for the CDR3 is TGTGCCAGCAGCAAAGTGTGTGGAGGAGACTCTCACACCGGGGAGCTGTTTTTT.

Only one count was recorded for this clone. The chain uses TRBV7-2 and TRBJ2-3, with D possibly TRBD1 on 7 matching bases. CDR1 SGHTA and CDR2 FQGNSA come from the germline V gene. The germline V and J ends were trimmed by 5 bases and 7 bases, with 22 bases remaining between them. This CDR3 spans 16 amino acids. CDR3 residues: CASSPAGPGGKNTQYF. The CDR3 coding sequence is TGTGCCAGCAGCCCGGCCGGGCCAGGGGGGAAGAATACGCAGTATTTT.

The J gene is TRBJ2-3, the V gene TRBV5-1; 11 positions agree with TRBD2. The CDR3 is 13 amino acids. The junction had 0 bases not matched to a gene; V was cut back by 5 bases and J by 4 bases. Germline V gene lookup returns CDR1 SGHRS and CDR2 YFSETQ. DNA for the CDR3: TGCGCCAGCAGGACTAGCGGGGCAGATACGCAGTATTTT. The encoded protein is CASRTSGADTQYF.

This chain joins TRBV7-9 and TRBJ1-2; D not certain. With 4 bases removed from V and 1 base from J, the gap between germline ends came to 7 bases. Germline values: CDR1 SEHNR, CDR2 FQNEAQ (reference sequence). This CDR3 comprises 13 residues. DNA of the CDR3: TGTGCCAGCAGCTCGACGGGTAACTATGGCTACACCTTC. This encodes CASSSTGNYGYTF.

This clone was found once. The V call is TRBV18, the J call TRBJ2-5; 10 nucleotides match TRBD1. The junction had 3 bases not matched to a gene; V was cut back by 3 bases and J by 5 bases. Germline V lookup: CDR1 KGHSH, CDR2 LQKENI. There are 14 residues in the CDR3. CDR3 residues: CASSPTGGEETQYF. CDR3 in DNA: TGTGCCAGCTCACCGACAGGGGGCGAGGAGACCCAGTACTTC.

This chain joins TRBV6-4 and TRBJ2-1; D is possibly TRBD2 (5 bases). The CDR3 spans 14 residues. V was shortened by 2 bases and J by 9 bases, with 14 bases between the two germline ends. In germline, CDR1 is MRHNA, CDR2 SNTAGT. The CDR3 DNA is TGTGCCAGCAGTGACAGCGGATTCGGTACTGAGCAGTTCTTC. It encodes CASSDSGFGTEQFF.

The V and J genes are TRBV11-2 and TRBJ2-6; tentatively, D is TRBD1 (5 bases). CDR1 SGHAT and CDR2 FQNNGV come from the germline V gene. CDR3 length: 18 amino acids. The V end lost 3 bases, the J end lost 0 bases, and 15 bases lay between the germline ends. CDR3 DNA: TGTGCCAGCAGCTTCCCAGGGTGGCCCCGCTCTGGGGCCAACGTCCTGACTTTC. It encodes CASSFPGWPRSGANVLTF.

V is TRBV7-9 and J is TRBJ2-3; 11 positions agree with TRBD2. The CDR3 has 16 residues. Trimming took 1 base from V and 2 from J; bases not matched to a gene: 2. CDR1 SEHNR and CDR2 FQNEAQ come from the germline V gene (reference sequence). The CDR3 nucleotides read TGTGCCAGCAGCTTAGGACTAGCGGGAATCACAGATACGCAGTATTTT. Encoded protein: CASSLGLAGITDTQYF. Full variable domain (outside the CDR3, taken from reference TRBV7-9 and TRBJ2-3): DTGVSQNPRHKITKRGQNVTFRCDPISEHNRLYWYRQTLGQGPEFLTYFQNEAQLEKSRLLSDRFSAERPKGSFSTLEIQRTEQGDSAMYLCASSLGLAGITDTQYFGPGTRLTVL.

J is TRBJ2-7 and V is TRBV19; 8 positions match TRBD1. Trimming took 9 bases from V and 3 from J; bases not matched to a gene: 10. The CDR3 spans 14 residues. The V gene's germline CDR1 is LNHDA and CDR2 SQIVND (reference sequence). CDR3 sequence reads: CASKLRQGNYEQYF. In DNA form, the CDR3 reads TGTGCCAGCAAGCTTCGACAGGGGAACTACGAGCAGTACTTC.

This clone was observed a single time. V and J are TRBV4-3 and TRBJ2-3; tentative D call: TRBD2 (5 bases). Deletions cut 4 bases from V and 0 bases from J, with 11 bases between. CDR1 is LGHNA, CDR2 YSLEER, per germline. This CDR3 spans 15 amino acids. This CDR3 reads CASSPARGSTDTQYF. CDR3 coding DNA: TGCGCCAGCAGCCCGGCTAGAGGGAGCACAGATACGCAGTATTTT.

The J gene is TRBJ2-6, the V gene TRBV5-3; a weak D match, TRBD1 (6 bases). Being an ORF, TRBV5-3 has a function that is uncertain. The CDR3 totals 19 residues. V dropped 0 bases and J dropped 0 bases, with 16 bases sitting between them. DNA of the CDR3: TGTGCCAGAAGCTTGGCGGGGACACCCGGCCCCTCTGGGGCCAACGTCCTGACTTTC. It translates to CARSLAGTPGPSGANVLTF.

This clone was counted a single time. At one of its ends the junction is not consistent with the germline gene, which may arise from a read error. CDR3 region: CAISALAAGTDTQYF. The CDR3 DNA sequence: TGTGCCATCTCAGCACTAGCAGCTGGGACAGATACGCAGTATTTT. The J gene is TRBJ2-3, the V gene TRBV18, with D possibly TRBD2 on 6 matching bases. The CDR3 runs to 15 residues. Germline CDR1 KGHSH, CDR2 LQKENI.

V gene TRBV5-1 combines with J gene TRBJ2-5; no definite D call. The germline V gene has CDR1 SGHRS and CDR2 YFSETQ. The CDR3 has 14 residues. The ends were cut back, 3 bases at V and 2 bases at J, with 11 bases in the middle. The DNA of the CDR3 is TGCGCCAGCAGCTCCCCTAGGCGGCAAGAGACCCAGTACTTC. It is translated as CASSSPRRQETQYF.

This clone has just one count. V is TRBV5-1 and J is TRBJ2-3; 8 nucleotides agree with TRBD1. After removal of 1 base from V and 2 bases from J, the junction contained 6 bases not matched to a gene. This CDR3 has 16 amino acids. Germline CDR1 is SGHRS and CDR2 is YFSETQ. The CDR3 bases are TGCGCCAGCAGCTTGATAGGGACAGGCAACACAGATACGCAGTATTTT. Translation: CASSLIGTGNTDTQYF. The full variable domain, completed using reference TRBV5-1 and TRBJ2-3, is KAGVTQTPRYLIKTRGQQVTLSCSPISGHRSVSWYQQTPGQGLQFLFEYFSETQRNKGNFPGRFSGRQFSNSRSEMNVSTLELGDSALYLCASSLIGTGNTDTQYFGPGTRLTVL.

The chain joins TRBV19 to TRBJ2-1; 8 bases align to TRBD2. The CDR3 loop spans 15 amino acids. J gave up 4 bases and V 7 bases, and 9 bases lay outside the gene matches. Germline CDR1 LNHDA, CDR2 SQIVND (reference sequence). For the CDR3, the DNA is TGTGCCAGTAAACCTGCGGGGGGTGGGTACAATGAGCAGTTCTTC. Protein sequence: CASKPAGGGYNEQFF. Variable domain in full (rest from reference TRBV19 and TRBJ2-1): DGGITQSPKYLFRKEGQNVTLSCEQNLNHDAMYWYRQDPGQGLRLIYYSQIVNDFQKGDIAEGYSVSREKKESFPLTVTSAQKNPTAFYLCASKPAGGGYNEQFFGPGTRLTVL.

Written as DNA, the CDR3 is TGCGCCAGCAGGCGGGGACAAGAGACCCAGTACTTC. Its protein product is CASRRGQETQYF. The chain links TRBV5-1 to TRBJ2-5; maybe TRBD2 (6 bases). The ends were cut back, 5 bases at V and 2 bases at J, with 7 bases in the middle. CDR3 length: 12 amino acids. Germline CDR1 and CDR2: SGHRS and YFSETQ.

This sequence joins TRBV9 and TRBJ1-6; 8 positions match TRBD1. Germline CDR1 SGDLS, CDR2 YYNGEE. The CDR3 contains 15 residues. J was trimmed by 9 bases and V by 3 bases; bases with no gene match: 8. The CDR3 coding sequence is TGTGCCAGCAGCGAGGACGACAGGGGAGGTTCACCCCTCCACTTT. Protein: CASSEDDRGGSPLHF.

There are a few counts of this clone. CDR3 in DNA: TGTGCCAGCTCACCAAAGGGACAGGGGGCAAGCAGCTATGGCTACACCTTC. Its translation is CASSPKGQGASSYGYTF. The gene calls are TRBV18 and TRBJ1-2, with 12 bases that match TRBD1. The CDR3 sequence is 17 residues long. V lost 2 bases and J lost 4; bases outside the gene matches: 8. Germline CDR1 is KGHSH and CDR2 is LQKENI.

CDR3 sequence: CAISVGRGQETQYF. The CDR3, as DNA: TGTGCCATCAGTGTAGGGAGGGGACAAGAGACCCAGTACTTC. The chain carries TRBV10-3 and TRBJ2-5; the match to TRBD2 covers 7 bases. Germline values: CDR1 ENHRY, CDR2 SYGVKD. The CDR3 covers 14 residues. V dropped 4 bases and J dropped 2; count of bases not matched to a gene: 4.

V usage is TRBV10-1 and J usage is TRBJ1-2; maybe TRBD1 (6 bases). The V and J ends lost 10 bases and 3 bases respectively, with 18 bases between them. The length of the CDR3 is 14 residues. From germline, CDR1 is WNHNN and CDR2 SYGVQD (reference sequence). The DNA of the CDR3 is TGCGCCACCCCAAGAGGTAGGACAGACTATGGCTACACCTTC. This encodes CATPRGRTDYGYTF.

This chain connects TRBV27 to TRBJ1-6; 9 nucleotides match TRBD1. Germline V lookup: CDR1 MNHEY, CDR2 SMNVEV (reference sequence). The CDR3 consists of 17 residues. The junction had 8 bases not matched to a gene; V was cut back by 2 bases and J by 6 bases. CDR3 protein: CASSLRGRDRVNSPLHF. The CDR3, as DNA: TGTGCCAGCAGTTTAAGAGGACGGGACAGGGTTAATTCACCCCTCCACTTT.